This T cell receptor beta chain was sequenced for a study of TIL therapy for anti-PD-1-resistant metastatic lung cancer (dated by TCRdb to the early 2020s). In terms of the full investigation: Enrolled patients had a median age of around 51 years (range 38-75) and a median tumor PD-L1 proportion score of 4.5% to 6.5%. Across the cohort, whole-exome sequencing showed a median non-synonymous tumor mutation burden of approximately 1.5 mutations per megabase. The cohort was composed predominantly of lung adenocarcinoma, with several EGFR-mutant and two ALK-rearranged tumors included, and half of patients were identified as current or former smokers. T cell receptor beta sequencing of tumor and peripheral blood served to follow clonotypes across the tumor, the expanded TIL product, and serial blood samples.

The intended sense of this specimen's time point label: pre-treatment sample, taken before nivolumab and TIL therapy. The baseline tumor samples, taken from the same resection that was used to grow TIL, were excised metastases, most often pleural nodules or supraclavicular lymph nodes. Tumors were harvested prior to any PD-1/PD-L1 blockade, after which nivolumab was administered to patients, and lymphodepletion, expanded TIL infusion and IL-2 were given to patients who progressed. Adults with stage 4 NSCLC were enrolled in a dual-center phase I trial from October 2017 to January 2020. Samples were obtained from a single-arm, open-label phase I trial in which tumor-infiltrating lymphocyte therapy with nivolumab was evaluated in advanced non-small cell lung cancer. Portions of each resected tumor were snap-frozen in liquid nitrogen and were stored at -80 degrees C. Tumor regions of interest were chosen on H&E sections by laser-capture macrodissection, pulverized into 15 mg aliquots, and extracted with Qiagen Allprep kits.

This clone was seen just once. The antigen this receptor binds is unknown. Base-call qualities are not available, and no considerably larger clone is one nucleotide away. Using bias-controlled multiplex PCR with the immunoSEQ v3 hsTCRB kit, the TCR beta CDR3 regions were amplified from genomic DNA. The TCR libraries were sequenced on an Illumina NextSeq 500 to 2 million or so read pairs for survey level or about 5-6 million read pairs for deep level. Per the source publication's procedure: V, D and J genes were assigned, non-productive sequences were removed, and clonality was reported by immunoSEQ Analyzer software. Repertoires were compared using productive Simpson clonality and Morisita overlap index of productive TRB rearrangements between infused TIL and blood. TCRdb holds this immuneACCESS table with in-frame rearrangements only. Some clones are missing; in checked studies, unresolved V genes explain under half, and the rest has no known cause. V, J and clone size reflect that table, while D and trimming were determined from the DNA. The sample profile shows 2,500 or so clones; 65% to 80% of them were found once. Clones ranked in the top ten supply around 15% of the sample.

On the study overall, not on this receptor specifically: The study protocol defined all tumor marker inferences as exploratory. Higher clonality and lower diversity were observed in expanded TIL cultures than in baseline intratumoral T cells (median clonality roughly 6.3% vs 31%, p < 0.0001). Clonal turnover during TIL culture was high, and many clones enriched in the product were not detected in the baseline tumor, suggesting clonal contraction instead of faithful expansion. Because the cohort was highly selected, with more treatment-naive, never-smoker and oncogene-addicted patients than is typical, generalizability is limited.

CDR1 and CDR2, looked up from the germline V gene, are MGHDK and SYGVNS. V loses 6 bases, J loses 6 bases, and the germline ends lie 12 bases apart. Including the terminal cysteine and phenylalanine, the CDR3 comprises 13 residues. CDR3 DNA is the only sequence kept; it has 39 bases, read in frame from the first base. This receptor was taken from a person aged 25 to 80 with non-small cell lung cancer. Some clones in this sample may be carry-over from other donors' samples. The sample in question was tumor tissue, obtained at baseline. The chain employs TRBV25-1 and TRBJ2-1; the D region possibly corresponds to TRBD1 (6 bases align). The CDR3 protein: CASSTQGSNEQFF. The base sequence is TGTGCCAGCAGCACCCAGGGGTCCAATGAGCAGTTCTTC.